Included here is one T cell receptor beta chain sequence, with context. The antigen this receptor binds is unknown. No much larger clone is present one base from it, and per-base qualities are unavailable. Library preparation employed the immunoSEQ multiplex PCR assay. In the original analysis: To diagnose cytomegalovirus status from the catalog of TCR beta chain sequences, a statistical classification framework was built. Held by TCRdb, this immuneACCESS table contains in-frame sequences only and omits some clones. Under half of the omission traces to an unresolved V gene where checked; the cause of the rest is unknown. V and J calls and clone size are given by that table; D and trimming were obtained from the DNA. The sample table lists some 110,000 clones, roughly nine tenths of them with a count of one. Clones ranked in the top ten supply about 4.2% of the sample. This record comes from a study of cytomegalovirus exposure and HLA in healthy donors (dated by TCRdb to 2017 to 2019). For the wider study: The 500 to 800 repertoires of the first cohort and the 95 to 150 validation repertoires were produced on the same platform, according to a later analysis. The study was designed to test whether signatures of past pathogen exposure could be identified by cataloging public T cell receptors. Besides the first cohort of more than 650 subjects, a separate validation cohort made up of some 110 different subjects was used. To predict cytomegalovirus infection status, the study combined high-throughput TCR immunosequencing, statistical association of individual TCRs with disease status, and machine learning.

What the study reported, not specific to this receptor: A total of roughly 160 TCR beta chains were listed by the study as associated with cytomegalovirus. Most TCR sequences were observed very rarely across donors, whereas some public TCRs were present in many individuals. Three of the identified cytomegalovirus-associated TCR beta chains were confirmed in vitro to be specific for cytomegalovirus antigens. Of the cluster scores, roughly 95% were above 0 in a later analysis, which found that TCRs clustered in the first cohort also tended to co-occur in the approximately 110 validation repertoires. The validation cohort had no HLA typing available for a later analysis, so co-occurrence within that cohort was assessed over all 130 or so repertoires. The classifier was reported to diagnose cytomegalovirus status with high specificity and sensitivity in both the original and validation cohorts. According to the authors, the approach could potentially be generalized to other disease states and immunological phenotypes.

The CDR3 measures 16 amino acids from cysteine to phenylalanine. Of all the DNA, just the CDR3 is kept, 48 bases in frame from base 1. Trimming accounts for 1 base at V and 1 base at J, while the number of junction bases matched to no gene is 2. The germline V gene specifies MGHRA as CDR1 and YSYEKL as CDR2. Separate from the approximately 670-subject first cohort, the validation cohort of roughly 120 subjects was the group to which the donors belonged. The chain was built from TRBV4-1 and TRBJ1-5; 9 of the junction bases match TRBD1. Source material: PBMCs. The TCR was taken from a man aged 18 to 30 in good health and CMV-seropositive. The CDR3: CASSQGDRVSNQPQHF. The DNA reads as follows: TGCGCCAGCAGCCAAGGGGACAGGGTGAGCAATCAGCCCCAGCATTTT.